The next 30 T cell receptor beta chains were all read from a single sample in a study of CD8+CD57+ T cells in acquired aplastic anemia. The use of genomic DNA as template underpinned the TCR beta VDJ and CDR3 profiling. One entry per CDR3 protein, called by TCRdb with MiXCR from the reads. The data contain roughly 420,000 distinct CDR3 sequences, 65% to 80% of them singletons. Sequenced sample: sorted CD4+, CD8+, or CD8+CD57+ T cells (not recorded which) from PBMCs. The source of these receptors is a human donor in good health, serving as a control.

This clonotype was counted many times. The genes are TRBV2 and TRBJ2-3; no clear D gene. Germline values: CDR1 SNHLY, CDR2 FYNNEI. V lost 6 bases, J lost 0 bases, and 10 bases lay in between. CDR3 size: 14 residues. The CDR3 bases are TGTGCCAGCAGGCAGAGCCCTAGCACAGATACGCAGTATTTT. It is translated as CASRQSPSTDTQYF.

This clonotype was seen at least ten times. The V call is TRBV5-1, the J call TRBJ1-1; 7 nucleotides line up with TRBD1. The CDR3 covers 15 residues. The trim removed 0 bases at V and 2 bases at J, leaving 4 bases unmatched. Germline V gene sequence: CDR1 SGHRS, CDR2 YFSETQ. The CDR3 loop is CASSLGQGHNTEAFF. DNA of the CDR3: TGCGCCAGCAGCTTGGGACAGGGTCATAACACTGAAGCTTTCTTT.

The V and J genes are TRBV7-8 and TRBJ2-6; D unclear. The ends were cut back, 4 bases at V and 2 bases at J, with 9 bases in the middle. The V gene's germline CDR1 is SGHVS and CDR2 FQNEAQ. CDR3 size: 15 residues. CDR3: CASSSGLAGANVLTF. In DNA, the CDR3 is TGTGCCAGCAGCTCCGGGCTAGCTGGGGCCAACGTCCTGACTTTC.

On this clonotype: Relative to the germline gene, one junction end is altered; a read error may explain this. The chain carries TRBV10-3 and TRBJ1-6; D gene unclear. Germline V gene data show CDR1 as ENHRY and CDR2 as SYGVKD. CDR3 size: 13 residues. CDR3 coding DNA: TGTGCCATCAGTTCAGGCGGGGTCCAGCCCCTGCACTTT. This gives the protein CAISSGGVQPLHF.

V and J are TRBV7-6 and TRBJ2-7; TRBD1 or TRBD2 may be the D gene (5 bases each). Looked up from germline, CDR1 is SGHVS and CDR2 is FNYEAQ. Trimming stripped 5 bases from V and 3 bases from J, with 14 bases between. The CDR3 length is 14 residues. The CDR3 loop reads CASSAFGAFYEQYF. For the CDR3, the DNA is TGTGCCAGCAGCGCCTTCGGGGCATTCTACGAGCAGTACTTC.

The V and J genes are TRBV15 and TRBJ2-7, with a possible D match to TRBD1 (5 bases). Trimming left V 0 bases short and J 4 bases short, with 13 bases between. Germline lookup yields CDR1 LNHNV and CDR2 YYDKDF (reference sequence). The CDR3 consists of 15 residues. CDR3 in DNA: TGTGCCACCAGCAGAGAACCAGGGTCAGCTTACGAGCAGTACTTC. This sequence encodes CATSREPGSAYEQYF.

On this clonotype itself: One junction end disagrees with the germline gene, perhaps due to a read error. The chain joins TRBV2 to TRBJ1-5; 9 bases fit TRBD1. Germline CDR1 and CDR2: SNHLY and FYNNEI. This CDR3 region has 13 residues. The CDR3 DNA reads TGTGCCAGCAGTCGACAGGGGGAAGGGTCCGTGGATTTT. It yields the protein CASSRQGEGSVDF.

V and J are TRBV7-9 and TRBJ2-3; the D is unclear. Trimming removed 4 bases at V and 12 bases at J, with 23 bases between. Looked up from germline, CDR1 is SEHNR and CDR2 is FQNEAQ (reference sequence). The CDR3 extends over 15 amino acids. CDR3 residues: CASSSTGLEIATQYF. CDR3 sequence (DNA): TGTGCCAGCAGCTCTACCGGGCTTGAGATAGCTACACAGTATTTT.

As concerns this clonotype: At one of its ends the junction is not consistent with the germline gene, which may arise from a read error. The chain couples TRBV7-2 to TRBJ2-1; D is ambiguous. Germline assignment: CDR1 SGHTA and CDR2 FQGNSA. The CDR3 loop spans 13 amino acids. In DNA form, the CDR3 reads TGCGCCAGCAGCCAGTCCTCGGAAAATGAGCAGTTCTTC. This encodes CASSQSSENEQFF.

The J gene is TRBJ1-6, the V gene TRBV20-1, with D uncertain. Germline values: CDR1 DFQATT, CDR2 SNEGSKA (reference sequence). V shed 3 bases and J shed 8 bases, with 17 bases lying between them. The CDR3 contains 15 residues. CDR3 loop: CSASGLTGSYSPLHF. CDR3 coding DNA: TGCAGTGCTAGTGGGCTCACGGGCAGTTATTCACCCCTCCACTTT.

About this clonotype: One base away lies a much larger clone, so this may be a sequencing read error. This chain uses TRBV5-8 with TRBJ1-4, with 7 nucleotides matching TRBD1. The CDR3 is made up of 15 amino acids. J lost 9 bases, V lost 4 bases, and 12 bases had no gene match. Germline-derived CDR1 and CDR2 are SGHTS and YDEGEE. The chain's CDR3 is CASSHEGQPGQKLFF. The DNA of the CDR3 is TGTGCCAGCAGCCATGAGGGACAGCCCGGACAAAAACTGTTTTTT.

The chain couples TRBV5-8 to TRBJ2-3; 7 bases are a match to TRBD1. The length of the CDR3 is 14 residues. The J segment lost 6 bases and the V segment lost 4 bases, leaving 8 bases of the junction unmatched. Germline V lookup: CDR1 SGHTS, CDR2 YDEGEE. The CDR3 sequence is CASSQQWDSDTQYF. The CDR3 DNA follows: TGTGCCAGCAGCCAACAATGGGACAGCGATACGCAGTATTTT.

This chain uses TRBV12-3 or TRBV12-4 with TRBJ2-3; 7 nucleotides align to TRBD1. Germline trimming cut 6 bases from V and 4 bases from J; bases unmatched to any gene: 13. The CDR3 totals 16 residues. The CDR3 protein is CASRDLAQTGSDTQYF. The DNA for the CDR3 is TGTGCCAGCAGAGATTTGGCCCAGACAGGGTCAGATACGCAGTATTTT.

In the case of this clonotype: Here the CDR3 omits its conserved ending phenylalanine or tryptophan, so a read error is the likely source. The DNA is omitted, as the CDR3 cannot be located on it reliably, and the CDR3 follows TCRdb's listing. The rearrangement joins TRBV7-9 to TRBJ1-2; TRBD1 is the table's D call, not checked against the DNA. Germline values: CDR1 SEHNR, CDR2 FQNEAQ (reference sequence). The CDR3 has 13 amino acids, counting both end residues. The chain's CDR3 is CASTQVVRGITAV.

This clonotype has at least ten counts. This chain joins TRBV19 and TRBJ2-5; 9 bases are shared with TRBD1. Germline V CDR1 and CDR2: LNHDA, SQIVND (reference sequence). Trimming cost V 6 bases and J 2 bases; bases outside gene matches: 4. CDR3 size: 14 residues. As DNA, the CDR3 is TGTGCCAGTAGCCGGACAGGGGCGCAAGAGACCCAGTACTTC. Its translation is CASSRTGAQETQYF.

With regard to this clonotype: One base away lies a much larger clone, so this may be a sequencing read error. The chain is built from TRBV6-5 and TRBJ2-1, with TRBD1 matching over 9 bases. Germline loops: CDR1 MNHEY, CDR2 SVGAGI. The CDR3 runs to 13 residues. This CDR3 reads CASSGTGYNGQFF. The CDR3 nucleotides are TGTGCCAGCAGTGGGACAGGGTACAATGGGCAGTTCTTC.

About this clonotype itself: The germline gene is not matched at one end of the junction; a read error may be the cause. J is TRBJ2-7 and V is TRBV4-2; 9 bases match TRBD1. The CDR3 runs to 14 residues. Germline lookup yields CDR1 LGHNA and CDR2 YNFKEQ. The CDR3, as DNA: TGTACCAGCAGCCAAAGGGACAGGGATCGCGAGCAGTACTTC. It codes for CTSSQRDRDREQYF.

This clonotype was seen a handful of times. The CDR3: CASRVQGDNSPLHF. The CDR3 bases are TGTGCCAGTAGGGTACAGGGGGATAATTCACCCCTCCACTTT. The chain carries TRBV19 and TRBJ1-6, with 8 bases lining up with TRBD1. Germline-derived CDR1 and CDR2 are LNHDA and SQIVND (reference sequence). J lost 5 bases, V lost 6 bases, and 3 bases had no gene match. The CDR3 is 14 amino acids.

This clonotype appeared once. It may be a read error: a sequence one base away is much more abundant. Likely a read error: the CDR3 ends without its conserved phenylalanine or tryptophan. The DNA of the CDR3 is TGCAGTGCTAAACTATCCGGGGATTTGAACACCGGGGAGCTGTTTCTT. Residues: CSAKLSGDLNTGELFL. The V call is TRBV20-1, the J call TRBJ2-2; tentative D call: TRBD2 (5 bases). CDR1 is DFQATT, CDR2 SNEGSKA, per germline (reference sequence). The V gene lost 4 bases and the J gene lost 1 base, with 16 bases spanning the gap. The CDR3 covers 16 residues.

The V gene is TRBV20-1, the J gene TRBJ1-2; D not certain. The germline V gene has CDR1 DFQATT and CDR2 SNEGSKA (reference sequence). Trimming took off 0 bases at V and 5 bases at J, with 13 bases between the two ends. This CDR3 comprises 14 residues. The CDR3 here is CSARDTSTGYGYTF. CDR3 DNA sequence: TGCAGTGCTAGAGATACGAGTACTGGATATGGCTACACCTTC.

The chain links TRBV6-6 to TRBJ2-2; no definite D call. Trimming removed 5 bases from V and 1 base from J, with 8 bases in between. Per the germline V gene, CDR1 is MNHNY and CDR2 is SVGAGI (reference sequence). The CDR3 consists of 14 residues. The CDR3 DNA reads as TGTGCCAGCAGTACTAAAATGAACACCGGGGAGCTGTTTTTT. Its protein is CASSTKMNTGELFF.

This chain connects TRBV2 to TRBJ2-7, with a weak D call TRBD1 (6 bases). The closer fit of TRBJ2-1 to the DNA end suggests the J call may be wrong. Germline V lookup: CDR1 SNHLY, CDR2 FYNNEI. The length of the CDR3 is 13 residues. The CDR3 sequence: CASSERGFNEQFF. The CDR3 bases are TGTGCCAGCAGTGAAAGGGGGTTCAATGAGCAGTTCTTC.

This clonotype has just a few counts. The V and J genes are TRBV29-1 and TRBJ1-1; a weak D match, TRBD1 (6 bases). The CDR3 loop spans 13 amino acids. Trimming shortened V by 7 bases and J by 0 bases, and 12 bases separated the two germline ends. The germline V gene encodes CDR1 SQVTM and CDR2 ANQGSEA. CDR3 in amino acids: CSGSGHLNTEAFF. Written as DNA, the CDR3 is TGCAGCGGTTCGGGACACCTGAACACTGAAGCTTTCTTT.

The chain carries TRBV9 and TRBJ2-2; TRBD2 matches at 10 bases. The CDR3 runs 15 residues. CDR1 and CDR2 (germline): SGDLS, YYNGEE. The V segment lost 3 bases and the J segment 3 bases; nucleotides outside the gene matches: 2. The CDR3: CASSATSGHTGELFF. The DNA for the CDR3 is TGTGCCAGCAGCGCGACTAGCGGGCACACCGGGGAGCTGTTTTTT.

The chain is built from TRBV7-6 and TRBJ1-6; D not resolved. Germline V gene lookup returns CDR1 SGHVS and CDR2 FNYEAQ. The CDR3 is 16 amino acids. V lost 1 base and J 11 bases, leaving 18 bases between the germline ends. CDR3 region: CASSLEANYGYTPLHF. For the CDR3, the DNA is TGTGCCAGCAGCTTAGAAGCGAACTATGGCTACACACCCCTCCACTTT. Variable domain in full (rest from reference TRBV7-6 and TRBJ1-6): GAGVSQSPRYKVTKRGQDVALRCDPISGHVSLYWYRQALGQGPEFLTYFNYEAQQDKSGLPNDRFSAERPEGSISTLTIQRTEQRDSAMYRCASSLEANYGYTPLHFGNGTRLTVT.

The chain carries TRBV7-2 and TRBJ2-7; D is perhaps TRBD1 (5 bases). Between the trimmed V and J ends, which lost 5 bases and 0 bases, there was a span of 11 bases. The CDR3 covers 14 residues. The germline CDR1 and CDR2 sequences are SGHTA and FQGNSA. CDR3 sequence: CASSTGRTSYEQYF. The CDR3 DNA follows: TGTGCCAGCAGCACAGGACGGACCTCCTACGAGCAGTACTTC. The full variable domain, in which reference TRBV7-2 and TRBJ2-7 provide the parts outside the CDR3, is GAGVSQSPSNKVTEKGKDVELRCDPISGHTALYWYRQSLGQGLEFLIYFQGNSAPDKSGLPSDRFSAERTGGSVSTLTIQRTQQEDSAVYLCASSTGRTSYEQYFGPGTRLTVT.

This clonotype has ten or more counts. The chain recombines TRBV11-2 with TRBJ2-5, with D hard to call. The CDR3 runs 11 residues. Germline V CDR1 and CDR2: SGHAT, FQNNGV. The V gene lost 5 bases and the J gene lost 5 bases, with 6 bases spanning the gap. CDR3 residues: CASSLWETQYF. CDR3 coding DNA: TGTGCCAGCAGCCTCTGGGAGACCCAGTACTTC.

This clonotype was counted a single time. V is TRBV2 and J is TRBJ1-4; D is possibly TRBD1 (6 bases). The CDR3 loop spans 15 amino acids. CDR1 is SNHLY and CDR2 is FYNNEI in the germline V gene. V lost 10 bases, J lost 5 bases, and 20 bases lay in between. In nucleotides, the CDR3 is TGTGCCACCACTGGGTTGGGACAAACCAATGAAAAACTGTTTTTT. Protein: CATTGLGQTNEKLFF.

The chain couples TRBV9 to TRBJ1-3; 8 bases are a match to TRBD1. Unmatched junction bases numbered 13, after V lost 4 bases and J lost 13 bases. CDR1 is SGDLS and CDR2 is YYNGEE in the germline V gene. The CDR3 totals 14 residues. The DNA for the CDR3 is TGTGCCAGCAGCTTCAGGGGGCCGGGATACGAGATATATTTT. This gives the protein CASSFRGPGYEIYF.

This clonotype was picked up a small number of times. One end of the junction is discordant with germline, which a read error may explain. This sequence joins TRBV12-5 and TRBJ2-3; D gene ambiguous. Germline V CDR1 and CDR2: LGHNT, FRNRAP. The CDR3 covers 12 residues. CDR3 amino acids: CATGIRADTQYF. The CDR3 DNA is TGTGCTACTGGTATCAGAGCAGATACGCAGTATTTT.